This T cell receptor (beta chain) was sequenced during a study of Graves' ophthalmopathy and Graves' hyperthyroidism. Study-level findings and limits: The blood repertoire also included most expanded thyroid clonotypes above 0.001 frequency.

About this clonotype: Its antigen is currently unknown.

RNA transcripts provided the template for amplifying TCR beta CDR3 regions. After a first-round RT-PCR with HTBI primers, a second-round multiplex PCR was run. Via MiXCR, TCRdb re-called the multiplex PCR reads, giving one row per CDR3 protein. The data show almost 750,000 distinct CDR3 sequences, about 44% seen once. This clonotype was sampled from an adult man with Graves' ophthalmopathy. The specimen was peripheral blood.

The DNA of the CDR3 is TGTGCCACCAGCAGCTTAGTGGGGACGGAAGAGACCCAGTACTTC. Protein: CATSSLVGTEETQYF. The chain recombines TRBV15 with TRBJ2-5; the D gene could be TRBD1 or TRBD2 (5 bases each). V dropped 3 bases and J dropped 3 bases, with 14 bases sitting between them. The CDR3 spans 15 residues. Germline CDR1 is LNHNV and CDR2 is YYDKDF (reference sequence).